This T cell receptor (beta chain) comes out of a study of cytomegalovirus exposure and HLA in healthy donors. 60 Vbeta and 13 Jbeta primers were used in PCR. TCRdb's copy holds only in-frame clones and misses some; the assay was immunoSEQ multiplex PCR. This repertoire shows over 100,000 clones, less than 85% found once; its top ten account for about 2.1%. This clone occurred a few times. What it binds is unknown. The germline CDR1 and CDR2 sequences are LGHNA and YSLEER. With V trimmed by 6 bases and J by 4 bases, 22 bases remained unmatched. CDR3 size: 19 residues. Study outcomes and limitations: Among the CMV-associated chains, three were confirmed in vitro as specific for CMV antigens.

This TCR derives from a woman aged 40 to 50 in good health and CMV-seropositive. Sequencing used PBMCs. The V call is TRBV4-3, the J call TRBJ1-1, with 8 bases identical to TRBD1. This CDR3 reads CASSHLGQGLFWGSTEAFF. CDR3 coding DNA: TGCGCCAGCAGTCACCTAGGACAGGGTCTCTTTTGGGGAAGCACTGAAGCTTTCTTT.